This T cell receptor beta chain was captured by sequencing in a study of graft-versus-host responses after intestinal transplantation. As regards this clone: The antigen is not known.

The assay was immunoSEQ multiplex PCR, and TCRdb's table has in-frame clones only and misses some. The sample holds under 100,000 clones; 85% to 95% are singletons and the top ten take about 1.1%. Material: unstimulated CD8+ T cells sorted from spleen or lymph node cells, obtained before transplant. This clonotype was obtained from a human donor who was the organ donor for an intestinal transplant.

The CDR3 sequence is CASSSFFAGSSYEQYF. The CDR3 nucleotides read TGTGCCAGCAGCTCATTCTTTGCGGGAAGTTCCTACGAGCAGTACTTC. The chain couples TRBV11-2 to TRBJ2-7; D might be TRBD2 (6 bases). From germline, CDR1 is SGHAT and CDR2 FQNNGV. The CDR3 is 16 amino acids. The germline V and J ends were trimmed by 4 bases and 1 base, with 17 bases remaining between them.